This entry describes one TCR beta chain. Its antigen is not known. The protocol was immunoSEQ multiplex PCR, while the TCRdb copy is restricted to in-frame clones and leaves out a portion. The sample contains 40,000 to 55,000 clones, more than 65% of which appear only once. This entry belongs to a study of STAT5B mutations in CD4+ large granular lymphocyte leukemia. Study-wide findings and caveats: TRBV06-family usage was enriched in top patient clones (8/27) versus controls (2/35).

V was pared by 6 bases and J by 5 bases, with 14 bases between. From germline, CDR1 is SGHRS and CDR2 YFSETQ. This CDR3 comprises 13 residues. The TCR was taken from a human donor in good health. This chain joins TRBV5-1 and TRBJ1-2; D perhaps matches TRBD1 (6 bases). Sequencing was carried out using CD4+ T cells from blood buffy coats. This CDR3 reads CASTAGEVYGYTF. CDR3 DNA sequence: TGCGCCAGCACCGCAGGGGAAGTATATGGCTACACCTTC.